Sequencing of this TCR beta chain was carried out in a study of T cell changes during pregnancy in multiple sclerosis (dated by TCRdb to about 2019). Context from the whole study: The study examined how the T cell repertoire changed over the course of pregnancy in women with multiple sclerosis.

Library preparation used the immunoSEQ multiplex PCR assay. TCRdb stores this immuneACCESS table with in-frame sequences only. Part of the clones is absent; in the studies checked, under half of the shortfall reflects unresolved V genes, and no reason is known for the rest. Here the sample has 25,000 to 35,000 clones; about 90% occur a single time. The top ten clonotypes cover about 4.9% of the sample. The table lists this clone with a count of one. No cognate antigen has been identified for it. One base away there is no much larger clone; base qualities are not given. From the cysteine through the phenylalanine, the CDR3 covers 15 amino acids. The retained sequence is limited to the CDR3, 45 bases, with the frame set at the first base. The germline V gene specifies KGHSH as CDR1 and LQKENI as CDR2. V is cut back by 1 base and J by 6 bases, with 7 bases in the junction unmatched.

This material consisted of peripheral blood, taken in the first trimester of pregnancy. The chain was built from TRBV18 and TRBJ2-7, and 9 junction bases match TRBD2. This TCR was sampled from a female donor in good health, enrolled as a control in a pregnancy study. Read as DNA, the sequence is TGTGCCAGCTCACCACTTGGAAATAGCGGGAGCGAGCAGTACTTC. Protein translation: CASSPLGNSGSEQYF. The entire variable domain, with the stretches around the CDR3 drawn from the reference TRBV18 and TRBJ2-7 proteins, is NAGVMQNPRHLVRRRGQEARLRCSPMKGHSHVYWYRQLPEEGLKFMVYLQKENIIDESGMPKERFSAEFPKEGPSILRIQQVVRGDSAAYFCASSPLGNSGSEQYFGPGTRLTVT.